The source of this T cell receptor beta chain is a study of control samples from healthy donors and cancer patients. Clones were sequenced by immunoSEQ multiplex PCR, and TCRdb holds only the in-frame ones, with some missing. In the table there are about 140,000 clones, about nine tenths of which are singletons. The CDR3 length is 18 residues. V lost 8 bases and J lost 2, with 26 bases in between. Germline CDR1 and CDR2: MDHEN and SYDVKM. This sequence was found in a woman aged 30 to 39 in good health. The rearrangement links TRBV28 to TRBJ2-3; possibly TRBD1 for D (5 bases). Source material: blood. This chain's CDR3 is CASPPRTPGSNITDTQYF. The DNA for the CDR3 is TGTGCCAGCCCCCCCCGGACACCCGGATCGAACATCACAGATACGCAGTATTTT.